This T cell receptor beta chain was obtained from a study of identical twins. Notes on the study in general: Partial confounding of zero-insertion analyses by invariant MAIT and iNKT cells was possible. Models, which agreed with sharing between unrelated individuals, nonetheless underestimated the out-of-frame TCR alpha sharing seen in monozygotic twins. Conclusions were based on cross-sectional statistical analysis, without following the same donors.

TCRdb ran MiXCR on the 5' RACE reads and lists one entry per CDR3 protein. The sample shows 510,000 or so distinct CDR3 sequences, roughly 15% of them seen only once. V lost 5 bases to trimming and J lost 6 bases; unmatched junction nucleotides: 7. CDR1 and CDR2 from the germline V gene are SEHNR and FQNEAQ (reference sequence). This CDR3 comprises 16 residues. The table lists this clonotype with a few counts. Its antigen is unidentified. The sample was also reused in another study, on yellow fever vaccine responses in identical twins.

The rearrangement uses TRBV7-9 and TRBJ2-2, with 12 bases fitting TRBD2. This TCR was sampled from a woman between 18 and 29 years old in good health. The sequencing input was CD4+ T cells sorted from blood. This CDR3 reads CASSPLAGGPPGELFF. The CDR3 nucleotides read TGTGCCAGCAGCCCTCTAGCGGGGGGGCCTCCCGGGGAGCTGTTTTTT.